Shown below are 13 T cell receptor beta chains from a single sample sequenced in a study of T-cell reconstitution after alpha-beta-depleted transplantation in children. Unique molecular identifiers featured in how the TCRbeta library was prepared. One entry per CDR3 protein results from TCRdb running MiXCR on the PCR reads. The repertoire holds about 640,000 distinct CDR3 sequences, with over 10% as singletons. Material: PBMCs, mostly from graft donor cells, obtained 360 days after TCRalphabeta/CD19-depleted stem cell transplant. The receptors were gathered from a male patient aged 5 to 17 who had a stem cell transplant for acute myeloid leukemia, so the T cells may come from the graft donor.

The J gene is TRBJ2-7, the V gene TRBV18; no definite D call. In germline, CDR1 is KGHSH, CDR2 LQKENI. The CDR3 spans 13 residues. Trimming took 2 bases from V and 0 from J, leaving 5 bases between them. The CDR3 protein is CASSPSYSYEQYF. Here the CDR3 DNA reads TGTGCCAGCTCACCAAGCTACTCCTACGAGCAGTACTTC.

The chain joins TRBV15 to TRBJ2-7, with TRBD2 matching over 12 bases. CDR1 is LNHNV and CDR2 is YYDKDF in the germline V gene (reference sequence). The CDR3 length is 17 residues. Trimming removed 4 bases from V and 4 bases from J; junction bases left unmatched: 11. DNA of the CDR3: TGTGCCACCAGCAAGACTAGCGGGAGATATGCTGGGTACGAGCAGTACTTC. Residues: CATSKTSGRYAGYEQYF. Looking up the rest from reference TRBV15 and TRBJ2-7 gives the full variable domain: DAMVIQNPRYQVTQFGKPVTLSCSQTLNHNVMYWYQQKSSQAPKLLFHYYDKDFNNEADTPDNFQSRRPNTSFCFLDIRSPGLGDTAMYLCATSKTSGRYAGYEQYFGPGTRLTVT.

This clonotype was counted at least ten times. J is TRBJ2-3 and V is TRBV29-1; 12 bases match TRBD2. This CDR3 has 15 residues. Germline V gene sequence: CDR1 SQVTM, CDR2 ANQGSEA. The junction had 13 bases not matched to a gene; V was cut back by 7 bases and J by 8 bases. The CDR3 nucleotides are TGCAGCGCTCTAGCTAGCGGGAGGGCTGCCGGTACGCAGTATTTT. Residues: CSALASGRAAGTQYF.

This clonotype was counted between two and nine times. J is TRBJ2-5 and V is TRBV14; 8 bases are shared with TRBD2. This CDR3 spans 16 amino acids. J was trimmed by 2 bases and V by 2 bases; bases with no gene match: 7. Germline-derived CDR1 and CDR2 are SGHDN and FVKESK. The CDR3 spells CASSQLLAGLQETQYF. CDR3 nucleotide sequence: TGTGCCAGCAGCCAACTTCTAGCGGGCCTACAAGAGACCCAGTACTTC.

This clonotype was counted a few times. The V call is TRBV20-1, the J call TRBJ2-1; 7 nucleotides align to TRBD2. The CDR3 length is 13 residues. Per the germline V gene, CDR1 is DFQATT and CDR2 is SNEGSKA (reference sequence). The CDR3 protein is CGQIASGYNEQFF. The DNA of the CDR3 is TGCGGCCAGATTGCTAGCGGCTACAATGAGCAGTTCTTC.

The CDR3 protein is CSVQGRLAGSTDTQYF. CDR3 sequence (DNA): TGCAGCGTACAGGGGAGGCTAGCGGGTAGCACAGATACGCAGTATTTT. The chain links TRBV29-1 to TRBJ2-3; TRBD2 is a possible D gene (8 bases). The germline gives CDR1 SQVTM, CDR2 ANQGSEA. The CDR3 is 16 residues long. V lost 6 bases, J lost 0 bases, and 19 bases lay in between.

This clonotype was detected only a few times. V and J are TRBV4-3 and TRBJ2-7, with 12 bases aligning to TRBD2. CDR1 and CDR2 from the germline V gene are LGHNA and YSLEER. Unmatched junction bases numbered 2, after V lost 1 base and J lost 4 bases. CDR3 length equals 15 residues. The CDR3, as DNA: TGCGCCAGCAGCCAAGCGACTAGCGGGAGTTACGAGCAGTACTTC. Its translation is CASSQATSGSYEQYF.

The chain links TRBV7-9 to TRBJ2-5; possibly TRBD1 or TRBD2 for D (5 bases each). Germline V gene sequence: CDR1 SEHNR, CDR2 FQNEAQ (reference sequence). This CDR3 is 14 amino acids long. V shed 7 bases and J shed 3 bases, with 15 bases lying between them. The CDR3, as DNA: TGTGCCAGCATCGAAGTGGGGGTGGAAGAGACCCAGTACTTC. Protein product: CASIEVGVEETQYF.

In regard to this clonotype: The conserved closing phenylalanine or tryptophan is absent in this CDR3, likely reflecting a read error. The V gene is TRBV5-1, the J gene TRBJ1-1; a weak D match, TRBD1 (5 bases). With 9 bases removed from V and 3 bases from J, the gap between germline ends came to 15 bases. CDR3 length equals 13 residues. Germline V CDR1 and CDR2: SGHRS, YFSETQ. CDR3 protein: CATSAGRDTEAFY. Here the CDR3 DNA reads TGCGCCACCTCAGCAGGGCGGGACACTGAAGCTTTCTAT.

CDR3 bases: TGTGCCAGCAGCCTAGGACTAGCGGGAGAAAACAATGAGCAGTTCTTC. Translated: CASSLGLAGENNEQFF. The chain is built from TRBV9 and TRBJ2-1; 13 bases fit TRBD2. The germline V gene has CDR1 SGDLS and CDR2 YYNGEE. The V segment lost 4 bases and the J segment 5 bases; nucleotides outside the gene matches: 6. The CDR3 extends over 16 amino acids.

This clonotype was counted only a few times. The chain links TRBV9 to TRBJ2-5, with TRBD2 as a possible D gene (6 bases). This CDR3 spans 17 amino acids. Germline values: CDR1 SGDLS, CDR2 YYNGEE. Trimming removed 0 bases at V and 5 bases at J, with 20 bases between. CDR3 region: CASSVGRFGGITETQYF. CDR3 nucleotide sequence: TGTGCCAGCAGCGTAGGACGTTTTGGCGGGATAACGGAGACCCAGTACTTC.

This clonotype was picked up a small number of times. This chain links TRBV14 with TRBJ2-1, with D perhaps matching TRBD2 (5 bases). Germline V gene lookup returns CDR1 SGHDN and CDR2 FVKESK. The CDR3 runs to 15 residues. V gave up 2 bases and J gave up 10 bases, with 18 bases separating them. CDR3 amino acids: CASSQLLRGNSEQFF. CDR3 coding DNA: TGTGCCAGCAGCCAACTTCTACGGGGTAATAGCGAGCAGTTCTTC.

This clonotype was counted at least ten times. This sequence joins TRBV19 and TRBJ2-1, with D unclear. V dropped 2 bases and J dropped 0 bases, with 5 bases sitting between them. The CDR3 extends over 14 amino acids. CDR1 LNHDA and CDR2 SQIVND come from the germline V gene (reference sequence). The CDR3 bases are TGTGCCAGTAGTATACAGAGCTCCTACAATGAGCAGTTCTTC. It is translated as CASSIQSSYNEQFF.